This passage covers 3 T cell receptor beta chains from one sample sequenced in a study of T cells after posttransplantation cyclophosphamide. Method: immunoSEQ multiplex PCR; TCRdb's copy keeps in-frame clones and lacks some. The sample holds about 9,600 clones; more than 75% are singletons and the top ten take around a quarter. Control samples came 1 year after myeloablative marrow transplants with methotrexate plus calcineurin inhibitor. The specimen was PBMCs, collected after an allogeneic stem cell transplant with a calcineurin inhibitor and methotrexate. These TCRs come from a male patient aged 30 to 39 who received an allogeneic stem cell transplant from an unrelated donor, was CMV-positive, and had no GVHD. Some of the T cells might come from the graft donor.

The J gene is TRBJ2-3, the V gene TRBV13, with D unresolved. This CDR3 region has 12 residues. Germline CDR1 is PRHDT and CDR2 is FYEKMQ (reference sequence). Trimming took off 4 bases at V and 2 bases at J, with 4 bases between the two ends. CDR3 coding DNA: TGTGCCAGCAGCTCCCTCACAGATACGCAGTATTTT. Translation gives CASSSLTDTQYF. Based on the CDR3 plus reference TRBV13 and TRBJ2-3, the full variable domain is AAGVIQSPRHLIKEKRETATLKCYPIPRHDTVYWYQQGPGQDPQFLISFYEKMQSDKGSIPDRFSAQQFSDYHSELNMSSLELGDSALYFCASSSLTDTQYFGPGTRLTVL.

This chain connects TRBV4-1 to TRBJ2-7; 9 positions match TRBD1. Germline assignment: CDR1 MGHRA and CDR2 YSYEKL. This CDR3 region has 15 residues. V lost 1 base to trimming and J lost 4 bases; unmatched junction nucleotides: 5. The CDR3 DNA reads TGCGCCAGCAGCCAAGTTGTGACAGGGGGGTACGAGCAGTACTTC. This translates into CASSQVVTGGYEQYF.

This chain uses TRBV2 with TRBJ1-4; D might be TRBD1 (5 bases). Germline V lookup: CDR1 SNHLY, CDR2 FYNNEI. V lost 4 bases and J lost 5, with 8 bases in between. The CDR3 totals 13 residues. The CDR3 reads CASSVGGNEKLFF. In DNA form, the CDR3 reads TGTGCCAGCAGTGTCGGGGGGAATGAAAAACTGTTTTTT.